This is a list of T cell receptor beta chains from one sample in a study of metastatic and nonmetastatic thyroid tumors. TCRdb re-called clones via MiXCR from the PCR reads. The repertoire consists of around 34,000 clones, with 20% occurring once and the leading ten covering approximately 8.1%. The sequenced material came from blood. The receptors were gathered from a female donor with papillary thyroid cancer or a benign thyroid nodule (not recorded which). Some clones in this sample may be carry-over from other donors' samples. CDR3s include the opening cysteine and the closing phenylalanine or tryptophan. A D gene is named only where the DNA matches it firmly. A clone size is listed for some rows: how often the clone was seen (once, few, many), or a class if it is expanded.

V: TRBV27; size: many; J: TRBJ2-2; D: .; CDR3: CASSLVLGSGELFF; DNA: TGTGCCAGCAGTTTGGTTCTTGGCTCCGGGGAGCTGTTTTTT
V: TRBV30; size: .; J: TRBJ2-2; D: TRBD1; CDR3: CAWSSTGVPGGELFF; DNA: TGTGCCTGGAGTTCTACAGGGGTCCCAGGCGGGGAGCTGTTTTTT
V: TRBV30; size: .; J: TRBJ1-1; D: TRBD1; CDR3: CAWSNGQGSLTEAFF; DNA: TGTGCCTGGAGTAACGGACAGGGGAGTTTAACTGAAGCTTTCTTT
V: TRBV7-3; size: once; J: TRBJ2-2; D: .; CDR3: CASSPRRGGTGELFF; DNA: TGTGCCAGCAGCCCGAGACGGGGAGGCACCGGGGAGCTGTTTTTT
V: TRBV5-1; size: medium-sized; J: TRBJ2-2; D: TRBD2; CDR3: CASSLGPGLADLTGELFF; DNA: TGCGCCAGCAGCTTGGGACCGGGACTAGCGGACCTCACCGGGGAGCTGTTTTTT
V: TRBV7-8; size: many; J: TRBJ1-1; D: .; CDR3: CASSRQGGDTEAFF; DNA: TGTGCCAGCAGCCGTCAGGGAGGGGACACTGAAGCTTTCTTT
V: TRBV2; size: few; J: TRBJ1-2; D: .; CDR3: CASRPGPTAGYGYTF; DNA: TGTGCCAGCAGGCCGGGACCCACAGCCGGCTATGGCTACACCTTC
V: TRBV9; size: many; J: TRBJ1-1; D: .; CDR3: CASSVGPEMNTEAFF; DNA: TGTGCCAGCAGCGTAGGCCCGGAAATGAACACTGAAGCTTTCTTT
V: TRBV7-6; size: many; J: TRBJ2-3; D: TRBD2; CDR3: CASSLAPPSGSANTQYF; DNA: TGTGCCAGCAGCTTAGCGCCCCCTAGCGGGAGTGCGAATACGCAGTATTTT
V: TRBV6-2/TRBV6-3; size: .; J: TRBJ2-1; D: TRBD2; CDR3: CASRATSGGGHEQFF; DNA: TGTGCCAGCAGAGCTACTAGCGGGGGGGGCCATGAGCAGTTCTTC
V: TRBV20-1; size: many; J: TRBJ1-6; D: TRBD1; CDR3: CSATGGFDSPLHF; DNA: TGCAGTGCTACAGGGGGCTTCGATTCACCCCTCCACTTT
V: TRBV7-2; size: many; J: TRBJ1-3; D: .; CDR3: CASTTRGEAGNTIYF; DNA: TGTGCCAGCACCACCCGCGGGGAGGCTGGAAACACCATATATTTT
V: TRBV5-5; size: many; J: TRBJ1-2; D: .; CDR3: CASSPWTANYGYTF; DNA: TGTGCCAGCAGCCCGTGGACAGCAAACTATGGCTACACCTTC
V: TRBV3-1; size: many; J: TRBJ2-3; D: TRBD2; CDR3: CASSQGLRGDTDTQYF; DNA: TGTGCCAGCAGCCAGGGGTTGCGGGGGGATACAGATACGCAGTATTTT
V: TRBV27; size: .; J: TRBJ1-1; D: TRBD1; CDR3: CASAGGRNTEAFF; DNA: TGTGCCAGCGCAGGGGGTAGGAACACTGAAGCTTTCTTT
V: TRBV7-9; size: few; J: TRBJ1-2; D: .; CDR3: CASSLGGYGYTF; DNA: TGTGCCAGCAGCTTAGGGGGATATGGCTACACCTTC
V: TRBV20-1; size: .; J: TRBJ1-2; D: .; CDR3: CSASLDGTYVYTF; DNA: TGCAGTGCGTCCCTGGACGGCACCTATGTCTACACCTTC
V: TRBV19; size: few; J: TRBJ1-6; D: .; CDR3: CATTEGFPPNSPLHF; DNA: TGTGCCACGACAGAGGGTTTTCCCCCTAATTCACCCCTCCACTTT
V: TRBV6-1; size: few; J: TRBJ2-7; D: TRBD1; CDR3: CASKPTGVGEQYF; DNA: TGTGCCAGCAAACCTACAGGGGTAGGGGAGCAGTACTTC
V: TRBV20-1; size: .; J: TRBJ1-4; D: .; CDR3: CSARPRGEKLFF; DNA: TGCAGTGCTAGACCGCGGGGGGAAAAACTGTTTTTT
V: TRBV7-3; size: many; J: TRBJ2-7; D: TRBD2; CDR3: CASSPSGTTYEQYF; DNA: TGTGCCAGCAGCCCTAGCGGGACGACCTACGAGCAGTACTTC
V: TRBV6-1; size: few; J: TRBJ2-7; D: .; CDR3: CASSGSYEQYF; DNA: TGTGCCAGCAGCGGATCCTACGAGCAGTACTTC
V: TRBV27; size: many; J: TRBJ2-4; D: TRBD1; CDR3: CASSSSGTGLAKNIQYF; DNA: TGTGCCAGCAGTTCCTCCGGGACAGGGTTAGCCAAAAACATTCAGTACTTC
V: TRBV5-1; size: many; J: TRBJ2-6; D: .; CDR3: CASSLTLSGANVLTF; DNA: TGCGCCAGCAGCTTGACTCTCTCTGGGGCCAACGTCCTGACCTTC
V: TRBV3-1; size: many; J: TRBJ2-1; D: TRBD2; CDR3: CASSPGLAGGFEQFF; DNA: TGTGCCAGCAGCCCGGGACTAGCGGGAGGGTTTGAGCAGTTCTTC
V: TRBV27; size: .; J: TRBJ2-7; D: .; CDR3: CASSSQIEGNPYEQYF; DNA: TGTGCCAGCAGTTCACAAATTGAGGGAAACCCCTACGAGCAGTACTTC
V: TRBV19; size: .; J: TRBJ1-5; D: .; CDR3: CASNGGGSGNQPQHF; DNA: TGTGCCAGTAATGGGGGCGGTAGTGGCAATCAGCCCCAGCATTTT
V: TRBV28; size: few; J: TRBJ1-6; D: .; CDR3: CASGLRGTNSPLHF; DNA: TGTGCCAGCGGCTTGAGAGGGACTAATTCACCCCTCCACTTT
V: TRBV5-6; size: many; J: TRBJ1-5; D: .; CDR3: CASSLSGGSNQPQHF; DNA: TGTGCCAGCAGCTTGTCAGGTGGAAGCAATCAGCCCCAGCATTTT
V: TRBV7-3; size: many; J: TRBJ1-4; D: TRBD1; CDR3: CASSPKGAGEKLFF; DNA: TGTGCCAGCAGCCCAAAGGGGGCTGGGGAAAAACTGTTTTTT
V: TRBV2; size: many; J: TRBJ1-6; D: TRBD1; CDR3: CASRQQGTDPPLHF; DNA: TGTGCCAGCAGACAACAGGGGACGGATCCACCCCTCCACTTT
V: TRBV19; size: many; J: TRBJ1-1; D: .; CDR3: CASSIVAQDTEAFF; DNA: TGTGCCAGTAGTATAGTGGCCCAGGACACTGAAGCTTTCTTT
V: TRBV28; size: many; J: TRBJ1-2; D: .; CDR3: CASRPPGQTDYGYTF; DNA: TGTGCCAGCAGACCACCAGGACAGACCGACTATGGCTACACCTTC
V: TRBV10-3; size: .; J: TRBJ2-7; D: TRBD2; CDR3: CAIRRGGLAGVVYEQYF; DNA: TGTGCCATCAGGAGGGGGGGACTAGCGGGAGTAGTGTACGAGCAGTACTTC
V: TRBV5-1; size: .; J: TRBJ2-3; D: TRBD1; CDR3: CASSLGQGFTDTQYF; DNA: TGCGCCAGCAGCTTGGGACAGGGTTTTACAGATACGCAGTATTTT
V: TRBV19; size: many; J: TRBJ2-5; D: TRBD2; CDR3: CASSIELAGGFETQYF; DNA: TGTGCCAGTAGTATAGAACTAGCGGGGGGTTTTGAGACCCAGTACTTC
V: TRBV24-1; size: .; J: TRBJ2-3; D: .; CDR3: CATRESGFADTQYF; DNA: TGTGCCACCAGGGAAAGCGGTTTCGCAGATACGCAGTATTTT
V: TRBV4-1; size: medium-sized; J: TRBJ1-5; D: .; CDR3: CASSAPDIFQPQHF; DNA: TGCGCCAGCAGTGCTCCAGACATTTTTCAGCCCCAGCATTTT
V: TRBV4-2; size: few; J: TRBJ2-7; D: .; CDR3: CASSPSPGSSLYEQYF; DNA: TGTGCCAGCAGCCCCTCACCCGGGTCCTCCCTCTACGAGCAGTACTTC
V: TRBV6-1; size: few; J: TRBJ1-1; D: TRBD1; CDR3: CVSRTGQGDTEAFF; DNA: TGTGTCAGCAGGACCGGACAGGGGGACACTGAAGCTTTCTTT
V: TRBV3-1; size: many; J: TRBJ1-1; D: .; CDR3: CASSQFNSEAFF; DNA: TGTGCCAGCAGCCAATTTAACAGTGAAGCTTTCTTT
V: TRBV12-3/TRBV12-4; size: .; J: TRBJ2-2; D: .; CDR3: CASSLDWTGTGELFF; DNA: TGTGCCAGCAGTTTAGACTGGACGGGGACCGGGGAGCTGTTTTTT
V: TRBV7-9; size: many; J: TRBJ1-2; D: .; CDR3: CASSLEQLYGYTF; DNA: TGTGCCAGCAGCTTAGAACAACTCTATGGCTACACCTTC
V: TRBV30; size: .; J: TRBJ2-7; D: .; CDR3: CAWSAGLYEQYF; DNA: TGTGCCTGGAGTGCCGGGCTCTACGAGCAGTACTTC
V: TRBV28; size: .; J: TRBJ2-1; D: .; CDR3: CASSDNNEQFF; DNA: TGTGCCAGCAGTGACAACAATGAGCAGTTCTTC
V: TRBV2; size: few; J: TRBJ2-2; D: .; CDR3: CASRVDSNTGELFF; DNA: TGTGCCAGCAGAGTTGACTCGAACACCGGGGAGCTGTTTTTT
V: TRBV12-3/TRBV12-4; size: few; J: TRBJ2-5; D: TRBD1; CDR3: CASSPRQGAKETQYF; DNA: TGTGCCAGCAGTCCACGACAGGGGGCGAAGGAGACCCAGTACTTC
V: TRBV2; size: many; J: TRBJ2-1; D: .; CDR3: CASTREPHNEQFF; DNA: TGTGCCAGCACCCGGGAGCCACACAATGAGCAGTTCTTC